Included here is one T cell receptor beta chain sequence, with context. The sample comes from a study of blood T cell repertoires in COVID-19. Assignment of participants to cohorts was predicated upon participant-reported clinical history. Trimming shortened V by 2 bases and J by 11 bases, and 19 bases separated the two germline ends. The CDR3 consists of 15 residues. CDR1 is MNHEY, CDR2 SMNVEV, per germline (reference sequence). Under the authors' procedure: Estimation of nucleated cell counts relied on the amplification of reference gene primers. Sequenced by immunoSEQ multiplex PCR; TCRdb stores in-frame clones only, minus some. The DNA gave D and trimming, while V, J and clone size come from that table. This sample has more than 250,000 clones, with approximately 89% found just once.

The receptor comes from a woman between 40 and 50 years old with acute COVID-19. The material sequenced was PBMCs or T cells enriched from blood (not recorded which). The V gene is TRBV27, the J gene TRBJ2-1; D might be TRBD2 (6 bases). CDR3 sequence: CASSLPPGLESKQFF. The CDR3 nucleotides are TGTGCCAGCAGTTTACCTCCGGGACTCGAGTCTAAGCAGTTCTTC.